This TCR beta chain was profiled in a study of T cells in Graves' hyperthyroidism and ophthalmopathy (dated by TCRdb to the late 2010s). About the investigation overall: Peripheral blood samples were taken at the time of initial diagnosis, prior to any treatment. The roughly 90 discovery patients were divided at random into training and test sets in a 7:3 ratio. An independent validation cohort of around 19 hyperthyroidism patients and over 15 patients who later progressed to ophthalmopathy tested prospective prediction of ophthalmopathy. To identify distinguishing TCR V-J signatures, a discovery cohort of about 95 patients was used, comprising some 45 with Graves' ophthalmopathy and about 59 with stable Graves' hyperthyroidism. The study also compared thyroid tissue and blood T-cell repertoires from roughly six Graves' hyperthyroidism patients. According to the paper, TCR Vbeta CDR3 sequencing was carried out on over 130 peripheral blood samples, which came from under 50 ophthalmopathy, some 73 hyperthyroidism and about 17 progressor patients. After blood sampling, hyperthyroidism patients were treated with methimazole at a starting dose of 30 mg daily, and ophthalmopathy patients were treated with high-dose intravenous methylprednisolone.

Overall study outcomes, separate from this receptor: A model built on a 13 V-J signature distinguished ophthalmopathy from stable hyperthyroidism, reaching 85% to 90% sensitivity and under 84% specificity in cross-validation and 80%/75% in testing. Sample size was not statistically predetermined, and investigators were not blinded to group allocation. In validation, the model predicted progression to ophthalmopathy with around 71% sensitivity and 72% to 85% specificity, a median of 6.5 months before onset. Most expanded thyroid clonotypes (frequency above 0.001) were also detected in blood, suggesting blood repertoires may reflect thyroid immune responses.

In the germline V gene (reference sequence), CDR1 corresponds to DFQATT and CDR2 to SNEGSKA. The CDR3 adds up to 14 amino acids, both ends counted. Just CDR3 DNA is preserved here, 42 bases in frame from base 1. Deletion took 5 bases off V and 4 bases off J, with a span of 18 bases between the germline ends. In the ophthalmopathy patients, disease was moderately to severely active, with a Clinical Activity Score of 3 or more, a NOSPECS grade of 4 or more, and a duration of less than 3 months. Exclusion was applied to patients with uncontrolled infections, other autoimmune diseases, pregnancy or lactation. Diagnoses were based on clinical symptoms, serum thyroxine and TRAb, thyroid ultrasound and orbital computed tomography. Ficoll-Paque density gradient centrifugation was used to isolate PBMCs from approximately 11 ml of fresh peripheral blood. Total RNA was extracted using Trizol reagent, and RNA quality was assessed on an Agilent 2100 Bioanalyzer.

This clonotype has ten or more counts. It lacks a known antigen. Because it lacks the conserved phenylalanine or tryptophan at the end, this CDR3 is likely a read error. Amplification of TCR beta CDR3 regions was carried out from RNA transcripts. The first round of RT-PCR for the TCR CDR3 was performed with the HTBI primer set and the Qiagen OneStep RT-PCR kit. Libraries were constructed in a second round of multiplex PCR, after which size selection and purification were performed. Libraries were sequenced paired-end with 100 bp reads on an Illumina HiSeq2000. As for the original processing: SOAPnuke was used to process the raw data, throwing out any read that contained adapters or uncalled bases, had a mean Phred below 15, or lacked an exact constant-primer or identifier match. COPE v1.2.5 was used to merge the high-quality paired reads, and each unique nucleotide sequence was defined as a clonotype. Clonotypes were aligned to IMGT TRBV, TRBD and TRBJ reference segments using MiTCR v1.1. The analysis was restricted to V-J combinations with a frequency above 0.0001, which together covered roughly 99% of the repertoires. A TCS score was defined as the ratio of F50 (clonal expansion) to E x V (chaos), with BLOSUM62-based TCRdist applied between CDR3 peptides within each V-J. Welch's t-statistics and random forest reduced some 510 V-J features to 13, which were used in a naive Bayes classifier (R e1071). TCRdb reprocessed the public reads (quality trimming at Q25 with fastp, clone calling with MiXCR) and kept in-frame beta chains. For every CDR3 protein sequence, its rows merge into one entry that carries the most common genes and DNA. These V and J calls are TCRdb output, not the study's own analysis. The sample table contains around 600,000 distinct CDR3 sequences; only one count was recorded for 12% to 15% of them. The ten largest clones add up to approximately 6.4% of the sample.

The TCR sequence derives from a woman aged 18-30 years with Graves' ophthalmopathy. The rearrangement combines TRBV20-1 with TRBJ2-7; the D gene may be TRBD1 or TRBD2, since each aligns over 5 bases. The specimen was blood. The sequenced DNA: TGCAGTGCTTGGGCCCAGCGTGGGGGATACGAGCAGTACCTC. This gives the protein CSAWAQRGGYEQYL.